The source of this T cell receptor beta chain is a study of blood T cell repertoires in COVID-19. On the study more broadly: Samples taken during acute and convalescent COVID-19 were collected in the United States, Italy and Spain. T cells, B-cell-depleted T cells, or PBMCs provided the cDNA or gDNA that served as material.

V was trimmed by 7 bases and J by 2 bases, leaving 9 bases between them. Germline assignment: CDR1 LNHDA and CDR2 SQIVND (reference sequence). The CDR3 runs to 13 residues. Source study methods: The assay estimated nucleated cells by amplifying reference gene primers. Sequencing was performed with immunoSEQ multiplex PCR; in TCRdb, only in-frame clones are kept and a portion is missing. V, J and clone size were drawn from that table, and D and trimming were deduced from the DNA. The sample lists about 170,000 clones, more than 75% seen once, with approximately 2.1% in the top ten. The sequence was collected from a middle-aged man who had recovered from COVID-19. Sequencing used peripheral blood. V is TRBV19 and J is TRBJ1-3, with unresolved D. The CDR3 sequence is CASNWGAGNTIYF. For the CDR3, the DNA is TGTGCCAGTAACTGGGGAGCTGGAAACACCATATATTTT.